Following are 15 T cell receptor beta chains from one sample sequenced in a study of blood T cell repertoires in COVID-19. Generated by immunoSEQ multiplex PCR, the TCRdb table keeps only in-frame clones and is missing some. The repertoire consists of approximately 14,000 clones, with 84% occurring once and the leading ten covering 32%. Input material: peripheral blood. The receptors shown here come from a man between 50 and 59 years old with active COVID-19.

J is TRBJ1-4 and V is TRBV6-1; the D is unclear. V was clipped by 2 bases and J by 7 bases, with 8 bases between them. Germline V CDR1 and CDR2: MNHNS, SASEGT. The CDR3 has 13 residues. CDR3 nucleotides: TGTGCCAGCAGTGAAATAGAGGGTGAAAAACTGTTTTTT. It codes for CASSEIEGEKLFF.

V usage is TRBV3-1 (or the pseudogene TRBV3-2) and J usage is TRBJ1-1, with no clear D. Germline CDR1 is LGHDT and CDR2 is YNNKEL (reference sequence). V was cut by 0 bases and J by 3 bases, with 11 bases left in between. The CDR3 spans 15 residues. As DNA, the CDR3 is TGTGCCAGCAGCCAAGATTTCGGTCAGGACACTGAAGCTTTCTTT. Translating gives CASSQDFGQDTEAFF.

This clone was seen only a few times. V gene TRBV10-3 combines with J gene TRBJ2-7; TRBD2 might be the D (6 bases). V was clipped by 4 bases and J by 0 bases, with 16 bases between them. Germline-derived CDR1 and CDR2 are ENHRY and SYGVKD. CDR3 size: 16 residues. This CDR3 reads CAISGGELAASYEQYF. The CDR3 coding sequence is TGTGCCATCAGTGGGGGCGAGTTAGCGGCCTCCTACGAGCAGTACTTC.

This clone occurred once. The chain employs TRBV12-3 or TRBV12-4 and TRBJ2-7, with D perhaps matching TRBD1 (6 bases). The CDR3 totals 13 residues. V lost 6 bases and J lost 3, with 12 bases in between. CDR3 nucleotide sequence: TGTGCCAGCAGCTGGGGGCAGATCTACGAGCAGTACTTC. Encoded protein: CASSWGQIYEQYF.

The chain joins TRBV28 to TRBJ2-3; the match to TRBD1 covers 7 bases. Germline V gives CDR1 MDHEN, CDR2 SYDVKM. The trim removed 7 bases at V and 5 bases at J, leaving 6 bases unmatched. The CDR3 runs to 13 residues. The CDR3 DNA reads TGTGCCAGCAAGGGGGCCAGAAAAGATACGCAGTATTTT. Encoded protein: CASKGARKDTQYF.

V and J are TRBV6-5 and TRBJ1-4; a possible D gene is TRBD1 (5 bases). V was clipped by 6 bases and J by 8 bases, with 13 bases between them. The CDR3 is made up of 13 amino acids. Looked up from germline, CDR1 is MNHEY and CDR2 is SVGAGI. CDR3: CASRGSEGEKLFF. The CDR3 nucleotides read TGTGCCAGCAGGGGTTCGGAGGGGGAAAAACTGTTTTTT.

In its sample, this clone was seen once. The J gene is TRBJ2-2, the V gene TRBV6-1; D may be TRBD2 (5 bases). The CDR3 sequence is 16 residues long. V was pared by 4 bases and J by 6 bases, with 18 bases between. Germline CDR1 reads MNHNS; CDR2 reads SASEGT. The CDR3 region has the DNA TGTGCCAGCAGTGGTAGGGAGAGTAGCCTGGCCGGGGAGCTGTTTTTT. Translated, it gives CASSGRESSLAGELFF.

The chain employs TRBV3-1 (or the pseudogene TRBV3-2) and TRBJ2-1; tentatively, D is TRBD1 (5 bases). The length of the CDR3 is 20 residues. With 4 bases removed from V and 4 bases from J, the gap between germline ends came to 29 bases. Germline-derived CDR1 and CDR2 are LGHDT and YNNKEL (reference sequence). CDR3 in DNA: TGTGCCAGCAGCCCCAAAACGGGCCAGTCCCCAGAAAGGGGATACAATGAGCAGTTCTTC. Its protein is CASSPKTGQSPERGYNEQFF.

The gene calls are TRBV25-1 and TRBJ2-1, with TRBD2 identical over 8 bases. The junction had 7 bases not matched to a gene; V was cut back by 8 bases and J by 4 bases. CDR3 length: 14 residues. Germline CDR1 and CDR2: MGHDK and SYGVNS. DNA for the CDR3: TGTGCCAGCGGAACTAGCGGCCGATACAATGAGCAGTTCTTC. Translated: CASGTSGRYNEQFF. The full variable domain, completed using reference TRBV25-1 and TRBJ2-1, is EADIYQTPRYLVIGTGKKITLECSQTMGHDKMYWYQQDPGMELHLIHYSYGVNSTEKGDLSSESTVSRIRTEHFPLTLESARPSHTSQYLCASGTSGRYNEQFFGPGTRLTVL.

This clone was observed a few times. The V call is TRBV2, the J call TRBJ1-2, with a tentative D call TRBD1 (6 bases). Looked up from germline, CDR1 is SNHLY and CDR2 is FYNNEI. The CDR3 runs to 14 residues. Trimming took off 4 bases at V and 0 bases at J, with 9 bases between the two ends. The CDR3 spells CASSGGTTNYGYTF. The CDR3 DNA sequence: TGTGCCAGCAGTGGGGGGACAACTAACTATGGCTACACCTTC.

The V and J genes are TRBV27 and TRBJ1-1; D is perhaps TRBD1 (6 bases). Trimming removed 5 bases from V and 0 bases from J, with 13 bases in between. Germline CDR1 and CDR2: MNHEY and SMNVEV (reference sequence). CDR3 length equals 15 residues. CDR3 residues: CASSPPTGLNTEAFF. DNA for the CDR3: TGTGCCAGCAGTCCACCGACAGGCCTGAACACTGAAGCTTTCTTT.

The chain recombines TRBV6-6 with TRBJ2-2; the match to TRBD1 covers 10 bases. J lost 6 bases, V lost 5 bases, and 18 bases had no gene match. Germline V gene data show CDR1 as MNHNY and CDR2 as SVGAGI (reference sequence). The CDR3 sequence is 19 residues long. The CDR3 DNA is TGTGCCAGCAGTCCATCAGAAGGGACAGGGGTTTTCTTCTCCGGGGAGCTGTTTTTT. Translation: CASSPSEGTGVFFSGELFF.

The genes are TRBV11-3 and TRBJ2-7, with TRBD1 matching over 10 bases. This CDR3 spans 18 amino acids. The germline CDR1 and CDR2 sequences are SGHNT and YENEEA. J gave up 3 bases and V 3 bases, and 14 bases lay outside the gene matches. CDR3 loop: CASSLGQGLVVLVYEQYF. The CDR3 DNA sequence: TGTGCCAGCAGCTTGGGACAGGGGTTGGTTGTTCTTGTCTACGAGCAGTACTTC.

The chain couples TRBV4-1 to TRBJ2-7; D unclear. Germline CDR1 and CDR2: MGHRA and YSYEKL. V was shortened by 0 bases and J by 3 bases, with 6 bases between the two germline ends. The CDR3 totals 13 residues. The CDR3 loop reads CASSQDLIYEQYF. As DNA, the CDR3 is TGCGCCAGCAGCCAAGATTTAATCTACGAGCAGTACTTC.

The rearrangement uses TRBV27 and TRBJ2-1, with 8 bases identical to TRBD2. From germline, CDR1 is MNHEY and CDR2 SMNVEV (reference sequence). The J segment lost 7 bases and the V segment lost 5 bases, leaving 13 bases of the junction unmatched. This CDR3 has 16 amino acids. In DNA form, the CDR3 reads TGTGCCAGCAGTCCTCAGGGACTAGAAGGTCCAAATGAGCAGTTCTTC. Translation gives CASSPQGLEGPNEQFF.